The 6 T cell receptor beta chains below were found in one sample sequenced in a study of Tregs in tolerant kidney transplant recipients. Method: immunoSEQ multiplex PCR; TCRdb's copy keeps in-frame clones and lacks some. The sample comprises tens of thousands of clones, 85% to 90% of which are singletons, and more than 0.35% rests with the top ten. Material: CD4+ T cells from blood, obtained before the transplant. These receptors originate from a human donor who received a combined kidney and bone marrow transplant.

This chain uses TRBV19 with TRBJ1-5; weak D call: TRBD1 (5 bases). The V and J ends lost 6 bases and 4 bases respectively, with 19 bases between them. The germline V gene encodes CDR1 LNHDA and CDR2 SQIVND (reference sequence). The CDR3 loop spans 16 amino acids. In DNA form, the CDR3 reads TGTGCCAGTAGCATTGGACCCCAGGGCCCGAATCAGCCCCAGCATTTT. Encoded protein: CASSIGPQGPNQPQHF.

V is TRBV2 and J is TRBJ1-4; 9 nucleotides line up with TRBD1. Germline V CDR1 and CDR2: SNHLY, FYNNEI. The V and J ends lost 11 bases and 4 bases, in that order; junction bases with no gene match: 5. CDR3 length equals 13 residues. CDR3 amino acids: CAARTGVNEKLFF. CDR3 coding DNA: TGTGCCGCTAGGACAGGGGTTAATGAAAAACTGTTTTTT.

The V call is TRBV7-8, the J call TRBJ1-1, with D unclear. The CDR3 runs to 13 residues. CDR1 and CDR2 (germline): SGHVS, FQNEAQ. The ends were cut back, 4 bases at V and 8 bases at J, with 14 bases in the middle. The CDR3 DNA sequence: TGTGCCAGCAGCTATCGCTCAGGTGTAGAAGCTTTCTTT. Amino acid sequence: CASSYRSGVEAFF.

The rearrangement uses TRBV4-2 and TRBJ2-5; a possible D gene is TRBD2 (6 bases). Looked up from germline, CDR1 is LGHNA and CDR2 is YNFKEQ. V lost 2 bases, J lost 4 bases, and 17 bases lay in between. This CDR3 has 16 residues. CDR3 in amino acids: CASSQSVRERAETQYF. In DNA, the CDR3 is TGTGCCAGCAGCCAATCCGTCCGGGAGAGAGCAGAGACCCAGTACTTC.

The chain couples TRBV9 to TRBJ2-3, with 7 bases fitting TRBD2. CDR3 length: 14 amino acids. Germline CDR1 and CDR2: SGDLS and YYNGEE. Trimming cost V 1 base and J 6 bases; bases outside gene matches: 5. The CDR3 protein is CASSVLAESDTQYF. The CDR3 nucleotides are TGTGCCAGCAGCGTACTAGCGGAAAGCGATACGCAGTATTTT.

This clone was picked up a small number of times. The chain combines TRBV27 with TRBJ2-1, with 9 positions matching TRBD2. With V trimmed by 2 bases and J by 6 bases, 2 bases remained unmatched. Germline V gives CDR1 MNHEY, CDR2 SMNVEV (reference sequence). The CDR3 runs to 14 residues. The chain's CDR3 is CASSLKTSGNEQFF. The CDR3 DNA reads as TGTGCCAGCAGTTTAAAGACTAGCGGCAATGAGCAGTTCTTC.